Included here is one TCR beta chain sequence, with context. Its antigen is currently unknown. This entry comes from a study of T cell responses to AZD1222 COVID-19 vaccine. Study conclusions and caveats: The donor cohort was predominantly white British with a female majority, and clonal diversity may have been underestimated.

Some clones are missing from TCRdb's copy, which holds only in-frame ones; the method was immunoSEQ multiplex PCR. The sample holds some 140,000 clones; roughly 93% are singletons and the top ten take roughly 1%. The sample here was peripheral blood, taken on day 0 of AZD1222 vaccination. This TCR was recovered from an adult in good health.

CDR3: CASSREYTDSPLHF. CDR3 bases: TGTGCCAGCAGTCGGGAATATACTGATTCACCCCTCCACTTT. The chain couples TRBV27 to TRBJ1-6; D is unclear. This CDR3 has 14 amino acids. V lost 5 bases, J lost 8 bases, and 13 bases lay in between. Germline V gene sequence: CDR1 MNHEY, CDR2 SMNVEV (reference sequence).